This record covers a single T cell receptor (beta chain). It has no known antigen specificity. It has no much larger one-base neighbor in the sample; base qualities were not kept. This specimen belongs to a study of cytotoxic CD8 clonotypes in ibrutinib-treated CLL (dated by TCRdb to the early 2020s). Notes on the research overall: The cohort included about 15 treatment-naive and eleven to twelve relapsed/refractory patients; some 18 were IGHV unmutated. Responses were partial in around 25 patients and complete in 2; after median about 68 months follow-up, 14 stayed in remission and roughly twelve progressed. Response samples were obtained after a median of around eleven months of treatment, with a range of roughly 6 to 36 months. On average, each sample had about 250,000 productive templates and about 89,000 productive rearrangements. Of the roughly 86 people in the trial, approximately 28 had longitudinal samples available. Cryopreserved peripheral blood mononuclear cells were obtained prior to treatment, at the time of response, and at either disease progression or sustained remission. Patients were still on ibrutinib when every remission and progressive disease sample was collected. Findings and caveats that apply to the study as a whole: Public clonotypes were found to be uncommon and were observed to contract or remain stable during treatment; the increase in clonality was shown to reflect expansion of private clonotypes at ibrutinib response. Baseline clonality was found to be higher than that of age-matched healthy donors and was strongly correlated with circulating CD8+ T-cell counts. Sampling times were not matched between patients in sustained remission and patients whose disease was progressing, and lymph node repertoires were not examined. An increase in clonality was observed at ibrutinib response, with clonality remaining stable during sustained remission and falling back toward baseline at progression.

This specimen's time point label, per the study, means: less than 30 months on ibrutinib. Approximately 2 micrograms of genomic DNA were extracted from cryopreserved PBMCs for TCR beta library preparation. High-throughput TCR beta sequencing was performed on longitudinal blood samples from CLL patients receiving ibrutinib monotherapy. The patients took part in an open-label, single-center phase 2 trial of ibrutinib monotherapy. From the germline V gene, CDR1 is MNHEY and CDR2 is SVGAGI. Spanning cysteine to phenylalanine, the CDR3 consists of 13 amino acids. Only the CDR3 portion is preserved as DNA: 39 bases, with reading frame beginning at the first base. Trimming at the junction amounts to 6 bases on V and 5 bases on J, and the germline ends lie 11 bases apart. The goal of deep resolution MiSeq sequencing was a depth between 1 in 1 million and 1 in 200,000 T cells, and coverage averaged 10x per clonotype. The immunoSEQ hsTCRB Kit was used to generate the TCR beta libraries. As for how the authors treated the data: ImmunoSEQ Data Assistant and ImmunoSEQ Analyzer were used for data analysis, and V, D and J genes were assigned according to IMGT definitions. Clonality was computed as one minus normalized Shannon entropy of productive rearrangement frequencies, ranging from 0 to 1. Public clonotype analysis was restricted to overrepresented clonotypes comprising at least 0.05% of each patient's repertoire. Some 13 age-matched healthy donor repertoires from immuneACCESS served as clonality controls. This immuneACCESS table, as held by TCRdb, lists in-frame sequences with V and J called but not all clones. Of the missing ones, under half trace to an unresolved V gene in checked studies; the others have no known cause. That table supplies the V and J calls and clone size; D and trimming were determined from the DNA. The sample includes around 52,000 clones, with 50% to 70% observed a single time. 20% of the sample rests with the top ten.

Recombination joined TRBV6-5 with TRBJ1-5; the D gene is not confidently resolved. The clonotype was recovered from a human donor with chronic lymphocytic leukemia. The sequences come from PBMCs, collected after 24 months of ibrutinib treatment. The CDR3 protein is CASRSRSDQPQHF. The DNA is TGTGCCAGCAGGTCTCGGTCGGATCAGCCCCAGCATTTT.